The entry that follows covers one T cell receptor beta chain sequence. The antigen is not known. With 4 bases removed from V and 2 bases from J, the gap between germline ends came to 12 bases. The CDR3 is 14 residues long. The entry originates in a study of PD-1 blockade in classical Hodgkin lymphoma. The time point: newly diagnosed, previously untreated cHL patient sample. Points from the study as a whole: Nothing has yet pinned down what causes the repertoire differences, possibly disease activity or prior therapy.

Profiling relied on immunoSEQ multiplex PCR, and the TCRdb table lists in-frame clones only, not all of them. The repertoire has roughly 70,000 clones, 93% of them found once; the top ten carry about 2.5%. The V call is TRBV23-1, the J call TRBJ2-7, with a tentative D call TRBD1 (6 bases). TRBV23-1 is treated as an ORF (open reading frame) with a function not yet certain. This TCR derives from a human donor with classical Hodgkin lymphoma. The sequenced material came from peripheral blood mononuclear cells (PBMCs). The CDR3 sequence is CASSRQGTAYEQYF. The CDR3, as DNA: TGCGCCAGCAGTCGCCAGGGGACGGCCTACGAGCAGTACTTC.